This entry describes one T cell receptor beta chain. Its antigen is unidentified. There are 14 residues in the CDR3. V shed 7 bases and J shed 2 bases, with 11 bases lying between them. The germline V gene has CDR1 MNHEY and CDR2 SMNVEV (reference sequence). The data were obtained in a study of CD8 T cells in Susac syndrome. After extraction with the RNeasy kit, roughly 0.5 to 1 ug of the RNA was reverse transcribed using random hexamers. The immunoSEQ assay covered 54 Vbeta and 13 Jbeta segments for CDR3. MiXCR, applied by TCRdb to the immunoSEQ multiplex PCR reads, yields one record per CDR3 protein. Of 65,000 to 75,000 distinct CDR3 sequences in the sample, about 95% are singletons; the top ten hold 0.2% to 0.3%. Overall study results and limits: As acknowledged by the study, its TCR sequencing and HLA analysis included a relatively small number of individuals.

The authors carried out high-throughput sequencing of TCR beta. They applied it to CD8+ and CD4+ T cells obtained from blood. The TCR sequence derives from a human donor in good health. The V gene is TRBV27, the J gene TRBJ2-2; weak D call: TRBD1 (5 bases). The specimen was CD8+ T cells from PBMCs. This CDR3 reads CASNWQGNTGELFF. CDR3 nucleotide sequence: TGTGCCAGCAATTGGCAGGGAAACACCGGGGAGCTGTTTTTT.